The T cell receptor beta chain described here comes from a study of T cell repertoires in ileal Crohn's disease. Study summary: All patients had surgery for stricturing (about 60%) or penetrating (around 40%) disease. Biopsies of the neoterminal ileum at postoperative colonoscopy form M6 samples.

Clones were read by immunoSEQ multiplex PCR, and TCRdb kept only the in-frame ones, dropping some. The sample contains 1,500 or so clones, 80% of which appear only once. The time point was: neoterminal ileum biopsy at postoperative endoscopy, about 6 months after surgery. Eligibility required adulthood, ileal or ileocolonic Crohn's disease and indicated ileocolonic resection. Overall study results and limits: Mucosal expansions were suggested to be mainly CD8 T cells.

On this clone: The antigen is unknown.

The TCR originated in an adult with Crohn's disease. The sequencing input was ileal tissue.

The CDR3 DNA is TGCGCCAGCAGCCGTACAACCTCGAACACTGAAGCTTTCTTT. Protein: CASSRTTSNTEAFF. The chain uses TRBV5-1 and TRBJ1-1; unclear D gene. CDR1 and CDR2 from the germline V gene are SGHRS and YFSETQ. The CDR3 runs 14 residues. Trimming removed 4 bases at V and 1 base at J, with 11 bases between.